This T cell receptor beta chain is drawn from a study of Ad26.COV2.S vaccination and SARS-CoV-2 variants. As for the study in general: Recipients of Ad26.COV2.S got it intramuscularly, once or twice 56 days apart. Overall study results and limits: The placebo group had lower spike-specific TCR breadth than the vaccine recipients did.

Only in-frame clones appear in the TCRdb table, and some are missing; sequencing was by immunoSEQ multiplex PCR. The table shows a few hundred thousand clones, with less than 95% occurring only once. The CDR3 extends over 13 amino acids. CDR1 SGHDN and CDR2 FVKESK come from the germline V gene. V was cut by 0 bases and J by 5 bases, with 6 bases left in between. As concerns this clone: Its target is unknown.

Indicated treatment: around 19 received Ad26.COV2.S at low or high dose, single or two shots; about 5 received placebo; per-sample allocation not given. On day 63 after the first injection, vaccine and placebo recipients gave samples. Vaccine was an Ad26 vector expressing Wuhan-strain SARS-CoV-2 spike. This chain links TRBV14 with TRBJ2-3; no reliable D call. The source is a person between 18 and 65 years old who received the Ad26.COV2.S COVID-19 vaccine or a placebo. The specimen comprised peripheral blood, sampled in a trial of Ad26.COV2.S vaccine versus placebo. Here the CDR3 reads CASSQDSGDTQYF. CDR3 DNA: TGTGCCAGCAGCCAAGATTCCGGAGATACGCAGTATTTT.